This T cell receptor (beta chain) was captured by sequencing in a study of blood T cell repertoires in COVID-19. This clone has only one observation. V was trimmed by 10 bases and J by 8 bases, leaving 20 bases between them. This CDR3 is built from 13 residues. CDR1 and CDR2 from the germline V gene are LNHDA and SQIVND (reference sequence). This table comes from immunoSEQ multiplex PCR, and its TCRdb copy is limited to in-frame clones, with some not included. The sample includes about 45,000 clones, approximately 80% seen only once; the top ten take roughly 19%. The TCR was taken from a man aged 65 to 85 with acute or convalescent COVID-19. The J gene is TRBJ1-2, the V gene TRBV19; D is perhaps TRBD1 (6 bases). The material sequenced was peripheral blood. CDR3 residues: CAIKRLRGDGYTF. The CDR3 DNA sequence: TGTGCCATAAAAAGGCTCAGGGGTGACGGCTACACCTTC.